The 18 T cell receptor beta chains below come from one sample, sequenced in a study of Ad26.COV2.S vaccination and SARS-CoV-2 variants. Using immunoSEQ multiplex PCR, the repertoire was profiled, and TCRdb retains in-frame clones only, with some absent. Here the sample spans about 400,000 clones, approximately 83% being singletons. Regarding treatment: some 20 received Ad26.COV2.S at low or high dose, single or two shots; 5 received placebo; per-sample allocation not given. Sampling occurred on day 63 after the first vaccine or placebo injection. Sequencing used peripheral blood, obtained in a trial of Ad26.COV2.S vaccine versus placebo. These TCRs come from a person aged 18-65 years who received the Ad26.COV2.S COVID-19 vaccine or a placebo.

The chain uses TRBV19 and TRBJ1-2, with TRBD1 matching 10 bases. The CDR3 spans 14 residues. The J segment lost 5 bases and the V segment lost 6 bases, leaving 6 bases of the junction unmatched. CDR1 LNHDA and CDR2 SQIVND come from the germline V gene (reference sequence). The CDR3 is CASRPLGQGYGYTF. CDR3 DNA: TGTGCCAGTAGACCCTTGGGACAGGGGTATGGCTACACCTTC.

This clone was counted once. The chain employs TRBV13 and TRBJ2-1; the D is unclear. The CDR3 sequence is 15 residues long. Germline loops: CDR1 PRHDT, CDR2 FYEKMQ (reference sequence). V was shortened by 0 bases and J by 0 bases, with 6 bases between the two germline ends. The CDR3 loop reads CASSLGHSSYNEQFF. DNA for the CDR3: TGTGCCAGCAGCTTAGGCCATAGCTCCTACAATGAGCAGTTCTTC.

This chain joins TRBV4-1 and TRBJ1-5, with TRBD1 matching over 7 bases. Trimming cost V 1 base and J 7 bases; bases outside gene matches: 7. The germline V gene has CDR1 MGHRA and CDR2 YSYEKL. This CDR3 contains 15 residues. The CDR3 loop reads CASSQVQGKRQPQHF. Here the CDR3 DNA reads TGCGCCAGCAGCCAAGTACAGGGGAAGCGACAGCCCCAGCATTTT.

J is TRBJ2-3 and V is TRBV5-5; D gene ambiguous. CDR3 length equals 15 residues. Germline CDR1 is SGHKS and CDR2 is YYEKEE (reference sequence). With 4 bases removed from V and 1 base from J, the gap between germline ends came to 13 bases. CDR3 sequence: CASSPRRIGTDTQYF. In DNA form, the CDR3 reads TGTGCCAGCAGCCCACGACGAATTGGCACAGATACGCAGTATTTT.

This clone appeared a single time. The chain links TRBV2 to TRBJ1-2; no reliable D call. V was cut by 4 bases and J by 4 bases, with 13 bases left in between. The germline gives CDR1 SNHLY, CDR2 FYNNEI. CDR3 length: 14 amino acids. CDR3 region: CASSALVGGYGYTF. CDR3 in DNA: TGTGCCAGCAGTGCGCTGGTTGGCGGCTATGGCTACACCTTC.

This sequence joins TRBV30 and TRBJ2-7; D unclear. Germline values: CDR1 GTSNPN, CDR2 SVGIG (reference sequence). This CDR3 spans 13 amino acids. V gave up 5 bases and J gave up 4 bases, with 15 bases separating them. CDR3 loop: CAWDDLGLYEQYF. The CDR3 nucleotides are TGTGCCTGGGACGACCTAGGGCTTTACGAGCAGTACTTC.

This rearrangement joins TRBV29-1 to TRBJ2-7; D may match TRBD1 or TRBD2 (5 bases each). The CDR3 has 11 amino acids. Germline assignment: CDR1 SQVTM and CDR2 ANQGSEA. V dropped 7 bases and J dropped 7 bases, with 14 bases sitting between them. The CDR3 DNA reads TGCAGCGGTGGGACGCACGGGGAGCAGTACTTC. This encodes CSGGTHGEQYF.

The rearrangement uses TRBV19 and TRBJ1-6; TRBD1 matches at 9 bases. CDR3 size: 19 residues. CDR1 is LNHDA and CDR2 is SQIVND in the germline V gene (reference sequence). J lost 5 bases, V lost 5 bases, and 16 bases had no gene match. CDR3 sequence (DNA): TGTGCCAGTAGTTTTCGTCGACGGTCCGGGACAGGGAATAATTCACCCCTCCACTTT. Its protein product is CASSFRRRSGTGNNSPLHF.

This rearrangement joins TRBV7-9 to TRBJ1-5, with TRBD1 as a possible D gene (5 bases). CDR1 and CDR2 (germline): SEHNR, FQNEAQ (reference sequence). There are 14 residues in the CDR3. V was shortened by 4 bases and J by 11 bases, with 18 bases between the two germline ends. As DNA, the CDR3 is TGTGCCAGCAGCTCCGGGACCGGCCAAAGGGCCCAGCATTTT. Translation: CASSSGTGQRAQHF. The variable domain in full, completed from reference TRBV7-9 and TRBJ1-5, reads DTGVSQNPRHKITKRGQNVTFRCDPISEHNRLYWYRQTLGQGPEFLTYFQNEAQLEKSRLLSDRFSAERPKGSFSTLEIQRTEQGDSAMYLCASSSGTGQRAQHFGDGTRLSIL.

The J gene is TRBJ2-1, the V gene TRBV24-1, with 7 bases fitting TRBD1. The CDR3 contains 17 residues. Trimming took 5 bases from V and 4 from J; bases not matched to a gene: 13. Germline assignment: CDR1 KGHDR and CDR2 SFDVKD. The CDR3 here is CATSGSKGAGTYNEQFF. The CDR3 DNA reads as TGTGCCACCAGTGGATCAAAGGGGGCAGGAACGTACAATGAGCAGTTCTTC.

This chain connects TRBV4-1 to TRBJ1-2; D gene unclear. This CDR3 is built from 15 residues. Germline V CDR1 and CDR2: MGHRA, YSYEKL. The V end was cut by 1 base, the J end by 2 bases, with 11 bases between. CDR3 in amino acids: CASSQGEGTNYGYTF. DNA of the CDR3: TGCGCCAGCAGCCAAGGGGAGGGTACCAACTATGGCTACACCTTC.

The CDR3 DNA reads TGTGCCAGCAGCCCCGGGACAGGGGGCGGGTATGGCTACACCTTC. It encodes CASSPGTGGGYGYTF. This chain connects TRBV5-6 to TRBJ1-2, with TRBD1 identical over 12 bases. With V trimmed by 4 bases and J by 5 bases, 6 bases remained unmatched. This CDR3 spans 15 amino acids. Germline V gene lookup returns CDR1 SGHDT and CDR2 YYEEEE.

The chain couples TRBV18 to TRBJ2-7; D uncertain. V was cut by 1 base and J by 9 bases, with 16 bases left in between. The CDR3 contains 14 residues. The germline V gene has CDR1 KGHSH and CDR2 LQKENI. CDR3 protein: CASSPRGPGFGQYF. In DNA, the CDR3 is TGTGCCAGCTCACCACGCGGACCCGGATTCGGGCAGTACTTC.

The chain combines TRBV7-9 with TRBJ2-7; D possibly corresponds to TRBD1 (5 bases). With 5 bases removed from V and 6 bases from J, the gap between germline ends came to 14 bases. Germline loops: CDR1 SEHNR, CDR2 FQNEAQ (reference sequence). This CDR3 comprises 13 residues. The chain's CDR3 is CASSGIGQGEQYF. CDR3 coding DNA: TGTGCCAGCAGCGGAATCGGGCAGGGCGAGCAGTACTTC. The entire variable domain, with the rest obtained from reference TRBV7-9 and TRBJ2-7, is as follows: DTGVSQNPRHKITKRGQNVTFRCDPISEHNRLYWYRQTLGQGPEFLTYFQNEAQLEKSRLLSDRFSAERPKGSFSTLEIQRTEQGDSAMYLCASSGIGQGEQYFGPGTRLTVT.

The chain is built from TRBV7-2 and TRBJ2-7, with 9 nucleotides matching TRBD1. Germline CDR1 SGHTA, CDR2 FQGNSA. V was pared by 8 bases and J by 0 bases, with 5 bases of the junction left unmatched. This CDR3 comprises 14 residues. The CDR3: CASAQTGGSYEQYF. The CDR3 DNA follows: TGTGCCAGCGCTCAGACAGGGGGCTCCTACGAGCAGTACTTC. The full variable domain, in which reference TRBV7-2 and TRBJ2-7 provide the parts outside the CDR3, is GAGVSQSPSNKVTEKGKDVELRCDPISGHTALYWYRQSLGQGLEFLIYFQGNSAPDKSGLPSDRFSAERTGGSVSTLTIQRTQQEDSAVYLCASAQTGGSYEQYFGPGTRLTVT.

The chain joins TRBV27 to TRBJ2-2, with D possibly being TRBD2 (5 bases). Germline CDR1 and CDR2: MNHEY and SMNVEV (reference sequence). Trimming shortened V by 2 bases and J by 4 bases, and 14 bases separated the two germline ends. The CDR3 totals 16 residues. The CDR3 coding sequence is TGTGCCAGCAGTTTAAACGCGTTAGGGAGCACCGGGGAGCTGTTTTTT. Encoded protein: CASSLNALGSTGELFF.

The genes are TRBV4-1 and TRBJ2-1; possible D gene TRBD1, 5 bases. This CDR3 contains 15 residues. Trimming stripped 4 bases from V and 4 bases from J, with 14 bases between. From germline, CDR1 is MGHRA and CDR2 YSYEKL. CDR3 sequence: CASSLRTTEYNEQFF. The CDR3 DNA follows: TGCGCCAGCAGCCTAAGGACAACAGAATACAATGAGCAGTTCTTC.

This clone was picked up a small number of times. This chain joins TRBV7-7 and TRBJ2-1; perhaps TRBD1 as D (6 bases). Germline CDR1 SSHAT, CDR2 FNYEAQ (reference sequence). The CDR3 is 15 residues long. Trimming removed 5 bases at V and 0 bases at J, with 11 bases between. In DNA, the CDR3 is TGTGCCAGCAGCCCAGGGGCCACCTCCTACAATGAGCAGTTCTTC. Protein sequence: CASSPGATSYNEQFF.